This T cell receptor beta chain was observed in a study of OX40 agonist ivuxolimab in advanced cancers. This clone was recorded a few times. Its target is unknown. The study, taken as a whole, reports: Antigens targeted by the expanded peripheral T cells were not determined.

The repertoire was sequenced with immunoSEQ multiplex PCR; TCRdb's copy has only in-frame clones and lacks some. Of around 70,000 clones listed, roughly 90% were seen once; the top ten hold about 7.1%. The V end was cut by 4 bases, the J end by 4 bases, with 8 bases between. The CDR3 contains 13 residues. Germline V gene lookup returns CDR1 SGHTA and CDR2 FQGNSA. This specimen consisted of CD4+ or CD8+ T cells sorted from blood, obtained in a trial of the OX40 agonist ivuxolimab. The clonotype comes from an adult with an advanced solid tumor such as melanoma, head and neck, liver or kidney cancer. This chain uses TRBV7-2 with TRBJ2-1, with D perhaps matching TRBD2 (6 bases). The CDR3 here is CASSWGVYNEQFF. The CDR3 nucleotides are TGTGCCAGCAGCTGGGGGGTTTACAATGAGCAGTTCTTC.